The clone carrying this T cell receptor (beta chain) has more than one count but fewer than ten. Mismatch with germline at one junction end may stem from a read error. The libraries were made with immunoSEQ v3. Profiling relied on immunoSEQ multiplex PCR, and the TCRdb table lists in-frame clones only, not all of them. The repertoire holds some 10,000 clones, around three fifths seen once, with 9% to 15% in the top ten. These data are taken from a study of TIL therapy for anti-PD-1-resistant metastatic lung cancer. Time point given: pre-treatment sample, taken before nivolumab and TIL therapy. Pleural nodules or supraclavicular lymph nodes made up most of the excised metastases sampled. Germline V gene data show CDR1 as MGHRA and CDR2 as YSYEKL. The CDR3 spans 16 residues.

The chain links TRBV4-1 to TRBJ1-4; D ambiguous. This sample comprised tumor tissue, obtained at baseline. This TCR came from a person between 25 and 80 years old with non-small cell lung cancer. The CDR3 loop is CASSQDPGGQVASHPF. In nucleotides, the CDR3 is TGCGCCAGCAGCCAAGACCCCGGCGGTCAGGTCGCTTCACACCCCTTT.